The source of this T cell receptor beta chain is a study of blood T cell repertoires in COVID-19. Measured with immunoSEQ multiplex PCR; TCRdb has only the in-frame clones, and not every one. This table holds about 240,000 clones, 82% found once. The CDR3 is 17 amino acids. With V trimmed by 2 bases and J by 9 bases, 15 bases remained unmatched. Germline assignment: CDR1 LNHDA and CDR2 SQIVND (reference sequence). The V call is TRBV19, the J call TRBJ2-1, with TRBD2 matching over 8 bases. The sequence came from a woman between 55 and 75 years old with active or convalescent COVID-19. Sequencing was performed on peripheral blood. CDR3 loop: CASSIWGYWTSNSEQFF. CDR3 DNA: TGTGCCAGTAGTATATGGGGATATTGGACTAGCAATAGTGAGCAGTTCTTC.